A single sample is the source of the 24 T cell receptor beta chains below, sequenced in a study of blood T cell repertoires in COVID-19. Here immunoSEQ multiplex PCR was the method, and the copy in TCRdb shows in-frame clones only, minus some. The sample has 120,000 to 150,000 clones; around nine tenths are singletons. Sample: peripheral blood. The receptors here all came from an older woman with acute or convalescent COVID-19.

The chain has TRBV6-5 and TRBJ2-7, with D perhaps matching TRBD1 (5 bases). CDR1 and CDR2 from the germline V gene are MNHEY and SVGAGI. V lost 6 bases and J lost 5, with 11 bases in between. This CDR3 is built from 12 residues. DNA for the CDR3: TGTGCCAGCAGGAAGACAGTGAACGAGCAGTACTTC. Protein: CASRKTVNEQYF.

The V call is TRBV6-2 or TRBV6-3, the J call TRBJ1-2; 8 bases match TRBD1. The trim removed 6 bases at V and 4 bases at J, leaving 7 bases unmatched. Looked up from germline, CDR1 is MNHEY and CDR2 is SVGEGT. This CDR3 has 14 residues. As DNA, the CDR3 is TGTGCCAGCAGACCTCCGGGACAGGCCTATGGCTACACCTTC. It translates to CASRPPGQAYGYTF.

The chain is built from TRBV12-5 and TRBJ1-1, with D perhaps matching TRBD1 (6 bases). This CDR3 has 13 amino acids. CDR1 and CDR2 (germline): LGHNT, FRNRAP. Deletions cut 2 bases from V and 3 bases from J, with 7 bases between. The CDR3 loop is CASGLTGHTEAFF. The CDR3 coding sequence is TGTGCTAGTGGTTTGACAGGGCACACTGAAGCTTTCTTT.

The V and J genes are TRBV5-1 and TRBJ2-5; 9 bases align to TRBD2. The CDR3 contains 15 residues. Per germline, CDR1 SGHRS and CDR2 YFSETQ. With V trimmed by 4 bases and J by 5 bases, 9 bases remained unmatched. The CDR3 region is CASSGNSGGWETQYF. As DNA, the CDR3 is TGCGCCAGCAGCGGGAATAGCGGGGGTTGGGAGACCCAGTACTTC.

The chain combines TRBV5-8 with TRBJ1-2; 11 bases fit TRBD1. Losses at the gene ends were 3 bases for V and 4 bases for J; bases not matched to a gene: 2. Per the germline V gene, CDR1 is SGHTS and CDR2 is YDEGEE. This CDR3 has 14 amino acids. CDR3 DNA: TGTGCCAGCAGCTGGGGGACAGGGGGCTATGGCTACACCTTC. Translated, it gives CASSWGTGGYGYTF.

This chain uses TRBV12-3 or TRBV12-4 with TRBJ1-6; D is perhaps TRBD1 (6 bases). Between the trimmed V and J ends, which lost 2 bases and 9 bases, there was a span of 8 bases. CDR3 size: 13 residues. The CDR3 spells CASSLLRGSPLHF. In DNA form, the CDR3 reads TGTGCCAGCAGTTTACTCAGGGGTTCACCCCTCCACTTT.

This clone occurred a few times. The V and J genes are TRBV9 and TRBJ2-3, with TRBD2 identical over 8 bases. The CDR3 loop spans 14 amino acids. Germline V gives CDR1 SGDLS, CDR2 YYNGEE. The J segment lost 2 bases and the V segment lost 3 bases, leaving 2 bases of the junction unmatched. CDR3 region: CASSARGATDTQYF. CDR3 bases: TGTGCCAGCAGCGCGCGGGGGGCCACAGATACGCAGTATTTT.

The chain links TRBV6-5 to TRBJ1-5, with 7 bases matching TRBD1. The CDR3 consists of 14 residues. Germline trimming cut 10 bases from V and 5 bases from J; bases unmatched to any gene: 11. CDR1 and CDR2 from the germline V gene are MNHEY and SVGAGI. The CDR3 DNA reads TGTGCCACCTTGGCTCCAGGGGGGCATCAGCCCCAGCATTTT. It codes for CATLAPGGHQPQHF.

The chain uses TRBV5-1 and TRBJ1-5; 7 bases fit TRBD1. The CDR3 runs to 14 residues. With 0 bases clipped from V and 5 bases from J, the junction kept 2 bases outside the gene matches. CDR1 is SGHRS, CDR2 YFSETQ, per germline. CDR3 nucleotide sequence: TGCGCCAGCAGCTTGGCCAGGGGGGATCAGCCCCAGCATTTT. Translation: CASSLARGDQPQHF.

CDR3 DNA sequence: TGTGCCACCAGCAGAGGGGGGACAGGGGGGAAGACTGAAGCTTTCTTT. Its translation: CATSRGGTGGKTEAFF. V and J are TRBV15 and TRBJ1-1; 11 nucleotides match TRBD1. Germline assignment: CDR1 LNHNV and CDR2 YYDKDF (reference sequence). Trimming cost V 1 base and J 5 bases; bases outside gene matches: 6. This CDR3 region has 16 residues.

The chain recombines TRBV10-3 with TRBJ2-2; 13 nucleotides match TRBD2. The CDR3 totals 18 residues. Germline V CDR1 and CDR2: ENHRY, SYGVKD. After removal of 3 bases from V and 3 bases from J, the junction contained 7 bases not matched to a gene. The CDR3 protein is CAISEGLAGAGYTGELFF. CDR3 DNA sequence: TGTGCCATCAGTGAAGGACTAGCGGGGGCGGGGTACACCGGGGAGCTGTTTTTT.

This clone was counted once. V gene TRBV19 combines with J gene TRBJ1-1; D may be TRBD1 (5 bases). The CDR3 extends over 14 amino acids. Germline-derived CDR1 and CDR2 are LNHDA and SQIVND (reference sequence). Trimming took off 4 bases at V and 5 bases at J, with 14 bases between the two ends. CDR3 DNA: TGTGCCAGTAGTACCAACCGGGGGGAGACTGAAGCTTTCTTT. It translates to CASSTNRGETEAFF. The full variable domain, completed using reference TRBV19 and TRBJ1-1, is DGGITQSPKYLFRKEGQNVTLSCEQNLNHDAMYWYRQDPGQGLRLIYYSQIVNDFQKGDIAEGYSVSREKKESFPLTVTSAQKNPTAFYLCASSTNRGETEAFFGQGTRLTVV.

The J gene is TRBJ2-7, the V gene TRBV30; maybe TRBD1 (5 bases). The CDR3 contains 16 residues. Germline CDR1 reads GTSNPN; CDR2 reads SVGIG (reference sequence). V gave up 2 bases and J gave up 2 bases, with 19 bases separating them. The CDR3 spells CAWSFVFETEAYEQYF. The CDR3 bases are TGTGCCTGGAGTTTTGTTTTTGAGACAGAGGCCTACGAGCAGTACTTC. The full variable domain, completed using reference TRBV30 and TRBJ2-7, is SQTIHQWPATLVQPVGSPLSLECTVEGTSNPNLYWYRQAAGRGLQLLFYSVGIGQISSEVPQNLSASRPQDRQFILSSKKLLLSDSGFYLCAWSFVFETEAYEQYFGPGTRLTVT.

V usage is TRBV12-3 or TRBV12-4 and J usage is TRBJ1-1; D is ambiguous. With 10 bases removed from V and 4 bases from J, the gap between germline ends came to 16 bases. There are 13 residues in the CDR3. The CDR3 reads CATTLGGSTEAFF. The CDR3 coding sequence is TGTGCCACTACGCTCGGCGGGAGCACTGAAGCTTTCTTT.

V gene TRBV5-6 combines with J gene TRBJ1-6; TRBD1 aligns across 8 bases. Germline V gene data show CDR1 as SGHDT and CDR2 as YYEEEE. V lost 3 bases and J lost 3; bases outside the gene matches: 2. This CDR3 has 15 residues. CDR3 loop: CASSYGTGYNSPLHF. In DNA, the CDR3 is TGTGCCAGCAGCTACGGGACAGGCTATAATTCACCCCTCCACTTT.

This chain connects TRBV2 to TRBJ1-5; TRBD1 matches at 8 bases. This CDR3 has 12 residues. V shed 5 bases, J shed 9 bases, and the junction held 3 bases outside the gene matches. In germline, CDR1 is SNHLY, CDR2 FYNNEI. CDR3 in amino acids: CASSYTGGPQHF. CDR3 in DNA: TGTGCCAGCAGTTACACAGGGGGGCCCCAGCATTTT.

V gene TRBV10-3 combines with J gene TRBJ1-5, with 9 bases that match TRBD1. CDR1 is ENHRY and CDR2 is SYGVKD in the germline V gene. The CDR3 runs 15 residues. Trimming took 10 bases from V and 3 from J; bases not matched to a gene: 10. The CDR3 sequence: CASAPGQGINQPQHF. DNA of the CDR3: TGTGCCAGCGCCCCGGGACAGGGAATCAATCAGCCCCAGCATTTT.

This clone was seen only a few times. CDR3 residues: CASSFWRGGIETQYF. The CDR3 nucleotides are TGTGCCAGCAGTTTTTGGCGGGGGGGCATAGAGACCCAGTACTTC. The chain links TRBV27 to TRBJ2-5; TRBD2 matches 9 bases. The CDR3 is 15 amino acids. Germline trimming cut 3 bases from V and 4 bases from J; bases unmatched to any gene: 6. The germline V gene has CDR1 MNHEY and CDR2 SMNVEV (reference sequence).

In nucleotides, the CDR3 is TGCGCCAGCAGCCAGGAACTAGCGGATTCTTACAATGAGCAGTTCTTC. Translating it yields CASSQELADSYNEQFF. The chain joins TRBV4-3 to TRBJ2-1, with 8 bases fitting TRBD2. Trimming removed 3 bases from V and 4 bases from J; junction bases left unmatched: 8. Per the germline V gene, CDR1 is LGHNA and CDR2 is YSLEER. The CDR3 is 16 amino acids.

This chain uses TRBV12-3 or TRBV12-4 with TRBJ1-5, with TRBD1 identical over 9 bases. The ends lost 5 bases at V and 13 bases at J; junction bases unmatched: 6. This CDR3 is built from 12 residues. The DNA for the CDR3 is TGTGCCAGCAGTGTACGGGACAGGGTTCAGCATTTT. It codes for CASSVRDRVQHF.

The CDR3 bases are TGCGCCAGCAGCTTGTTCCCGCGGACAGTAAGCTCCTACAATGAGCAGTTCTTC. It translates to CASSLFPRTVSSYNEQFF. The chain uses TRBV5-1 and TRBJ2-1; a weak D match, TRBD1 (6 bases). The V end lost 1 base, the J end lost 0 bases, and 17 bases lay between the germline ends. The CDR3 is 18 residues long. CDR1 and CDR2 from the germline V gene are SGHRS and YFSETQ. Together with reference TRBV5-1 and TRBJ2-1, the CDR3 gives the full variable domain: KAGVTQTPRYLIKTRGQQVTLSCSPISGHRSVSWYQQTPGQGLQFLFEYFSETQRNKGNFPGRFSGRQFSNSRSEMNVSTLELGDSALYLCASSLFPRTVSSYNEQFFGPGTRLTVL.

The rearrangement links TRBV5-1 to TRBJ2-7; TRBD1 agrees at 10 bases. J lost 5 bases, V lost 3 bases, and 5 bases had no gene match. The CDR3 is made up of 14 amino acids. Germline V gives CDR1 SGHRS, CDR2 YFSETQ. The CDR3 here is CASSSPGQGNEQYF. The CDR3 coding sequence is TGCGCCAGCAGCTCGCCGGGACAGGGGAACGAGCAGTACTTC. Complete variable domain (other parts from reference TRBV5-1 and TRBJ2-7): KAGVTQTPRYLIKTRGQQVTLSCSPISGHRSVSWYQQTPGQGLQFLFEYFSETQRNKGNFPGRFSGRQFSNSRSEMNVSTLELGDSALYLCASSSPGQGNEQYFGPGTRLTVT.

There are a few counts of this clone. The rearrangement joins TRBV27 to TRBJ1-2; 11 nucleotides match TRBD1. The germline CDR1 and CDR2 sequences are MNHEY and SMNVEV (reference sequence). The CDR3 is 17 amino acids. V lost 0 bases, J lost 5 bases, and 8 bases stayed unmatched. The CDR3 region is CASSLSIGQGATYGYTF. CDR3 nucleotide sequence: TGTGCCAGCAGTTTATCCATAGGACAGGGGGCGACGTATGGCTACACCTTC.

The CDR3 sequence is CASSFGTGEGQPQHF. In DNA form, the CDR3 reads TGTGCCAGCAGCTTTGGGACAGGGGAGGGGCAGCCCCAGCATTTT. The gene calls are TRBV28 and TRBJ1-5; 10 bases align to TRBD1. The germline V gene has CDR1 MDHEN and CDR2 SYDVKM. The CDR3 is 15 amino acids. The ends lost 6 bases at V and 7 bases at J; junction bases unmatched: 9.